These T cell receptor beta chains were read from a single sample in a study of T cells after yellow fever vaccination. TCRdb reprocessed the 5' RACE reads with MiXCR, giving one entry per CDR3 protein. The sample lists about 630,000 distinct CDR3 sequences; over 9% were seen once. This sample comprised PBMCs, obtained on the day of the yellow fever booster vaccination. The receptors here all came from a young man who received the YFV17D yellow fever vaccine. CDR3s include the opening cysteine and the closing phenylalanine or tryptophan. D genes are given only for firm matches. Clone size is shown for a subset of rows, as once, few, many or a class of expanded clone.

abundance	d_gene	v_gene	j_gene	CDR3aa	CDR3nt
many	NA	TRBV20-1	TRBJ1-1	CSARISEAFF	TGCAGTGCCAGGATCTCTGAAGCTTTCTTT
few	NA	TRBV11-1	TRBJ2-1	CASSLAGPEIYNEQFF	TGTGCCAGCAGCTTAGCGGGCCCCGAAATTTACAATGAGCAGTTCTTC
NA	TRBD1	TRBV28	TRBJ2-1	CASRPRRGQGAEDEQFF	TGTGCCAGCAGGCCCCGCCGGGGACAGGGGGCTGAGGATGAGCAGTTCTTC
NA	NA	TRBV6-1	TRBJ2-7	CASKSSPSGYEQYF	TGTGCCAGCAAGTCGTCCCCGTCGGGCTACGAGCAGTACTTC
NA	NA	TRBV18	TRBJ2-5	CASSPGYEETQYF	TGTGCCAGCTCACCTGGCTATGAAGAGACCCAGTACTTC
NA	TRBD2	TRBV9	TRBJ2-1	CASSVGSGRSSYNEQFF	TGTGCCAGCAGCGTAGGAAGCGGGAGGAGCTCCTACAATGAGCAGTTCTTC
many	NA	TRBV3-1	TRBJ2-7	CASSQDLGKTQQYF	TGTGCCAGCAGCCAAGACTTAGGGAAGACCCAGCAGTACTTC
NA	TRBD2	TRBV28	TRBJ2-7	CASKASGYDQYF	TGTGCCAGCAAGGCTAGCGGATACGACCAGTACTTC
NA	NA	TRBV29-1	TRBJ2-3	CSVDSLETDTQYF	TGCAGCGTTGATTCTCTAGAGACAGATACGCAGTATTTT
NA	NA	TRBV7-2	TRBJ2-3	CASSLATRTDTQYF	TGTGCCAGCAGCTTAGCCACACGCACAGATACGCAGTATTTT
few	TRBD1	TRBV7-2	TRBJ2-5	CASSMDRYKETQYF	TGTGCCAGCAGTATGGACAGGTATAAAGAGACCCAGTACTTC
NA	TRBD2	TRBV20-1	TRBJ2-7	CSAPRLAGFSSYEQYF	TGCAGTGCTCCAAGACTAGCGGGGTTCAGCTCCTACGAGCAGTACTTC
NA	NA	TRBV6-1	TRBJ2-3	CASNTGWETTDTQYF	TGTGCCAGCAATACTGGGTGGGAGACCACAGATACGCAGTATTTT
few	TRBD1	TRBV15	TRBJ1-1	CATSRDSEPNTEAFF	TGTGCCACCTCCCGGGACAGTGAACCGAACACTGAAGCTTTCTTT
few	NA	TRBV24-1	TRBJ2-1	CATKGYNEQFF	TGTGCCACCAAGGGGTACAATGAGCAGTTCTTC
few	TRBD2	TRBV5-4	TRBJ2-7	CASSLLNREDDEQYF	TGTGCCAGCAGCTTGTTAAATCGGGAGGACGACGAGCAGTACTTC
NA	NA	TRBV7-2	TRBJ1-2	CASSRLILGQGGYGYTF	TGTGCCAGCAGCCGTCTGATTTTGGGGCAGGGAGGGTATGGCTACACCTTC